A single sample gave rise to the 6 T cell receptor beta chains below, sequenced in a study of blood T cell repertoires in COVID-19. Here immunoSEQ multiplex PCR was the method, and the copy in TCRdb shows in-frame clones only, minus some. The sample consists of 80,000 to 100,000 clones, about 84% of them appearing once. Sequenced material: peripheral blood. The receptors stem from a man aged 60 to 69 with acute or convalescent COVID-19.

This clone was seen once. This chain joins TRBV11-2 and TRBJ1-2; 7 nucleotides agree with TRBD1. This CDR3 is built from 15 residues. Germline loops: CDR1 SGHAT, CDR2 FQNNGV. Trimming at V came to 0 bases and at J to 6 bases, leaving 7 bases not matched to a gene. CDR3 protein: CASSLDAGGVHGYTF. The CDR3 DNA follows: TGTGCCAGCAGCTTAGATGCAGGGGGAGTTCATGGCTACACCTTC.

The rearrangement links TRBV19 to TRBJ1-5, with D maybe TRBD1 (6 bases). The length of the CDR3 is 16 residues. CDR1 and CDR2 (germline): LNHDA, SQIVND (reference sequence). The V and J ends lost 4 bases and 0 bases respectively, with 13 bases between them. CDR3 loop: CASSRDTFYSNQPQHF. CDR3 coding DNA: TGTGCCAGTAGTAGGGACACCTTCTATAGCAATCAGCCCCAGCATTTT.

This sequence joins TRBV11-2 and TRBJ2-1; 13 nucleotides align to TRBD2. V dropped 4 bases and J dropped 7; count of bases not matched to a gene: 13. CDR1 is SGHAT, CDR2 FQNNGV, per germline. The CDR3 runs 18 residues. The CDR3 reads CASSSSLAGGPGVNEQFF. CDR3 DNA: TGTGCCAGCAGCTCCTCACTAGCGGGAGGGCCGGGGGTAAATGAGCAGTTCTTC.

The V and J genes are TRBV5-1 and TRBJ2-7; D call uncertain. Germline V gene lookup returns CDR1 SGHRS and CDR2 YFSETQ. V lost 0 bases to trimming and J lost 0 bases, with 7 bases between them. This CDR3 contains 14 residues. CDR3 DNA sequence: TGCGCCAGCAGCTTGGATATCAGCTCCTACGAGCAGTACTTC. Its protein is CASSLDISSYEQYF.

This chain joins TRBV6-6 and TRBJ1-1; D uncertain. Germline CDR1 and CDR2: MNHNY and SVGAGI (reference sequence). The CDR3 runs 14 residues. Trimming pared 5 bases from V and 0 bases from J, leaving 10 bases between. CDR3 sequence (DNA): TGTGCCAGCAGTCCTAGTGATCTGAACACTGAAGCTTTCTTT. Its protein is CASSPSDLNTEAFF.

This rearrangement joins TRBV15 to TRBJ2-3, with no clear D. CDR1 is LNHNV, CDR2 YYDKDF, per germline (reference sequence). The V end was cut by 3 bases, the J end by 6 bases, with 10 bases between. The CDR3 totals 13 residues. The CDR3 reads CATSSLDLDTQYF. The CDR3 nucleotides are TGTGCCACCAGCAGTCTAGACTTGGATACGCAGTATTTT.